This entry lists 15 T cell receptor beta chains sequenced from one sample in a study of cytomegalovirus exposure and HLA in healthy donors (dated by TCRdb to the late 2010s). Receptor libraries were prepared by the immunoSEQ multiplex PCR assay. The multiplex PCR relied on a mix of 60 forward primers for TCR Vbeta segments and 13 reverse primers for TCR Jbeta segments. TCRdb provides this immuneACCESS table in a form limited to in-frame rearrangements. Some clones are lacking; in checked studies, under half of them reflect an unresolved V gene, and why the rest are absent is not known. A total of over 150,000 clones appear in this sample, approximately 71% of them only once. The ten largest clones represent approximately 1.3% of the sample. Sequencing used PBMCs. Source of these receptors: a man in his fifties in good health and CMV-seronegative.

The rearrangement links TRBV6-6 to TRBJ2-1, with D possibly TRBD1 on 5 matching bases. CDR1 MNHNY and CDR2 SVGAGI come from the germline V gene (reference sequence). This CDR3 has 15 amino acids. Trimming shortened V by 5 bases and J by 1 base, and 12 bases separated the two germline ends. CDR3 sequence reads: CASSPHRKSYNEQFF. For the CDR3, the DNA is TGTGCCAGCAGTCCCCACAGGAAGTCCTACAATGAGCAGTTCTTC.

The V gene is TRBV7-3, the J gene TRBJ2-7, with 7 bases aligning to TRBD1. The CDR3 covers 14 residues. Trimming took 5 bases from V and 5 from J; bases not matched to a gene: 9. Germline assignment: CDR1 SGHTA and CDR2 FQGTGA. DNA for the CDR3: TGTGCCAGCAGCGCCTCAGGGGGAAGTGACGAGCAGTACTTC. As protein: CASSASGGSDEQYF.

The genes are TRBV7-9 and TRBJ1-2; D is ambiguous. Looked up from germline, CDR1 is SEHNR and CDR2 is FQNEAQ (reference sequence). V was cut by 2 bases and J by 4 bases, with 11 bases left in between. The CDR3 covers 14 residues. The CDR3 loop reads CASSLSGQSYGYTF. The CDR3, as DNA: TGTGCCAGCAGCTTATCTGGTCAGTCCTATGGCTACACCTTC.

CDR3 loop: CASSWRGGREQYF. In DNA form, the CDR3 reads TGTGCCAGCAGCTGGAGGGGGGGACGCGAGCAGTACTTC. The chain uses TRBV7-9 and TRBJ2-7; D might be TRBD2 (7 bases). The CDR3 runs to 13 residues. Per germline, CDR1 SEHNR and CDR2 FQNEAQ (reference sequence). Deletions cut 4 bases from V and 6 bases from J, with 13 bases between.

The rearrangement joins TRBV18 to TRBJ1-1; D remains unclear. CDR1 is KGHSH and CDR2 is LQKENI in the germline V gene. V was clipped by 4 bases and J by 4 bases, with 19 bases between them. There are 16 residues in the CDR3. Here the CDR3 reads CASSRSLGGGGTEAFF. The CDR3 DNA sequence: TGTGCCAGCTCACGCAGTTTGGGTGGAGGTGGCACTGAAGCTTTCTTT.

There are many counts of this clone. The rearrangement joins TRBV6-5 to TRBJ1-6; D is unresolved. V shed 4 bases and J shed 6 bases, with 10 bases lying between them. The CDR3 runs 14 residues. Germline V gene data show CDR1 as MNHEY and CDR2 as SVGAGI. The DNA of the CDR3 is TGTGCCAGCAGTTCCCAGACTGTTAATTCACCCCTCCACTTT. This sequence encodes CASSSQTVNSPLHF.

This clone was counted a few times. The chain links TRBV28 to TRBJ1-1; 8 nucleotides agree with TRBD1. The V segment lost 4 bases and the J segment 4 bases; nucleotides outside the gene matches: 2. Germline CDR1 is MDHEN and CDR2 is SYDVKM. The CDR3 loop spans 13 amino acids. In DNA form, the CDR3 reads TGTGCCAGCAGTTCAGGGGGCGGCACTGAAGCTTTCTTT. This encodes CASSSGGGTEAFF.

The CDR3 nucleotides are TGTGCCAGCAGCCTGGGACTTTTCTACGAGCAGTACTTC. Encoded protein: CASSLGLFYEQYF. The rearrangement joins TRBV7-9 to TRBJ2-7, with TRBD2 as a possible D gene (6 bases). V gave up 5 bases and J gave up 3 bases, with 11 bases separating them. Germline assignment: CDR1 SEHNR and CDR2 FQNEAQ (reference sequence). The CDR3 spans 13 residues.

This chain links TRBV7-2 with TRBJ1-1; 11 bases line up with TRBD1. CDR1 is SGHTA, CDR2 FQGNSA, per germline. J was trimmed by 0 bases and V by 1 base; bases with no gene match: 7. This CDR3 region has 18 residues. CDR3 amino acids: CASSLVGQGAAMNTEAFF. CDR3 nucleotides: TGTGCCAGCAGCTTAGTAGGACAGGGGGCGGCCATGAACACTGAAGCTTTCTTT. Drawing the rest from reference TRBV7-2 and TRBJ1-1, the complete variable domain is GAGVSQSPSNKVTEKGKDVELRCDPISGHTALYWYRQSLGQGLEFLIYFQGNSAPDKSGLPSDRFSAERTGGSVSTLTIQRTQQEDSAVYLCASSLVGQGAAMNTEAFFGQGTRLTVV.

V gene TRBV18 combines with J gene TRBJ2-1; 9 bases fit TRBD2. The CDR3 loop spans 15 amino acids. Germline CDR1 and CDR2: KGHSH and LQKENI. V shed 1 base, J shed 8 bases, and the junction held 6 bases outside the gene matches. The CDR3 nucleotides are TGTGCCAGCTCACCACGGCGGGGGGGCAGCGATGAGCAGTTCTTC. Translating gives CASSPRRGGSDEQFF.

V and J are TRBV5-8 and TRBJ2-1; 7 bases align to TRBD1. V dropped 4 bases and J dropped 2; count of bases not matched to a gene: 3. The CDR3 covers 14 residues. Germline V gene lookup returns CDR1 SGHTS and CDR2 YDEGEE. CDR3: CASSVDRAYNEQFF. CDR3 coding DNA: TGTGCCAGCAGCGTCGACAGGGCCTACAATGAGCAGTTCTTC.

This chain joins TRBV10-2 and TRBJ2-5; 8 nucleotides match TRBD2. V was clipped by 2 bases and J by 5 bases; unmatched bases: 16. CDR3 length: 18 residues. Germline V gene lookup returns CDR1 WSHSY and CDR2 SAAADI. CDR3 sequence: CASSEGSLGAGDWETQYF. CDR3 nucleotide sequence: TGCGCCAGCAGTGAGGGGTCCCTTGGAGCGGGGGACTGGGAGACCCAGTACTTC.

This chain connects TRBV6-6 to TRBJ1-5; tentatively, D is TRBD1 (5 bases). The CDR3 covers 15 residues. From germline, CDR1 is MNHNY and CDR2 SVGAGI (reference sequence). Trimming removed 6 bases from V and 6 bases from J, with 18 bases in between. CDR3: CASSLVQFGGQPQHF. The CDR3 DNA reads as TGTGCCAGCAGCTTAGTACAATTCGGGGGTCAGCCCCAGCATTTT.

This chain connects TRBV4-1 to TRBJ1-4; 9 positions agree with TRBD1. CDR1 MGHRA and CDR2 YSYEKL come from the germline V gene. The CDR3 covers 13 residues. Trimming removed 6 bases from V and 6 bases from J; junction bases left unmatched: 2. CDR3 coding DNA: TGCGCCAGCAGGGGGACAGGGTATGAAAAACTGTTTTTT. This gives the protein CASRGTGYEKLFF.

This rearrangement joins TRBV5-1 to TRBJ1-2, with TRBD1 matching 7 bases. Losses at the gene ends were 7 bases for V and 6 bases for J; bases not matched to a gene: 15. The CDR3 spans 15 residues. Germline V gene data show CDR1 as SGHRS and CDR2 as YFSETQ. For the CDR3, the DNA is TGCGCCAGCCTAAACGACAGGGATGGGATGGATGGCTACACCTTC. The encoded protein is CASLNDRDGMDGYTF.